This entry concerns a single TCR beta chain. How the authors handled the data: Amplification of reference gene primers provided the estimated nucleated cell counts. Method: immunoSEQ multiplex PCR; TCRdb's copy keeps in-frame clones and lacks some. V and J calls and clone size are those listed in that table; D and trimming were worked out from the DNA. The table shows roughly 200,000 clones, with about 84% occurring only once. This sample was taken from a study of blood T cell repertoires in COVID-19. About the research overall: Nucleic acid was either cDNA or gDNA, and it came from T cells, B-cell-depleted T cells, or PBMCs.

The sequencing sample was made of PBMCs or T cells enriched from blood (not recorded which). The clonotype comes from a middle-aged man with acute COVID-19.

CDR3 loop: CASSQVWPSGDNEQFF. CDR3 DNA: TGTGCCAGCAGCCAAGTTTGGCCTAGCGGGGACAATGAGCAGTTCTTC. The chain combines TRBV3-1 (or the pseudogene TRBV3-2) with TRBJ2-1, with 9 bases matching TRBD2. V gave up 1 base and J gave up 5 bases; unmatched junction bases: 6. From germline, CDR1 is LGHDT and CDR2 YNNKEL (reference sequence). The CDR3 is 16 amino acids.